A single sample gave rise to the 13 T cell receptor beta chains below, sequenced in a study of CD8+ T cells in alopecia areata (dated by TCRdb to 2017 to 2018). This specimen's treatment or condition label, per the study, means: oral pan-JAK inhibitor, 5-10 mg twice daily. Preparation of the library involved the immunoSEQ multiplex PCR assay. RNA was extracted from all samples and reverse transcribed into cDNA as template for TCR sequencing. The clones in this table, taken by TCRdb from immuneACCESS, are in-frame only. Not every clone is retained; where verified, under half of the shortfall comes from an unresolved V gene, and the cause of the rest is unknown. The sample includes under 300,000 clones, with about three fifths observed a single time. The top ten hold 0.93% of the sample. The source material was CD4+ T cells sorted from blood, sampled at week 52, from a patient treated with tofacitinib. These receptors were taken from a human donor with alopecia areata.

The V call is TRBV29-1, the J call TRBJ2-2, with D possibly matching TRBD1 (5 bases). Germline values: CDR1 SQVTM, CDR2 ANQGSEA. The CDR3 totals 13 residues. V gave up 4 bases and J gave up 2 bases, with 8 bases separating them. In DNA form, the CDR3 reads TGCAGCGTTGTCAGGGTTAACACCGGGGAGCTGTTTTTT. Residues: CSVVRVNTGELFF.

The chain carries TRBV30 and TRBJ2-4; no clear D. CDR1 is GTSNPN and CDR2 is SVGIG in the germline V gene (reference sequence). Trimming took 3 bases from V and 6 from J, leaving 9 bases between them. The CDR3 runs to 12 residues. CDR3 region: CAWSASGNIQYF. As DNA, the CDR3 is TGTGCCTGGAGCGCCTCGGGAAACATTCAGTACTTC.

The chain employs TRBV5-6 and TRBJ1-1; D possibly corresponds to TRBD1 (5 bases). Looked up from germline, CDR1 is SGHDT and CDR2 is YYEEEE. The length of the CDR3 is 14 residues. The V end lost 4 bases, the J end lost 3 bases, and 13 bases lay between the germline ends. CDR3 region: CASSRGTSYTEAFF. The CDR3 DNA reads TGTGCCAGCAGCCGTGGGACTTCTTACACTGAAGCTTTCTTT.

This sequence joins TRBV15 and TRBJ1-5, with a tentative D call TRBD1 (5 bases). Germline V lookup: CDR1 LNHNV, CDR2 YYDKDF (reference sequence). With 4 bases removed from V and 0 bases from J, the gap between germline ends came to 7 bases. CDR3 size: 14 residues. Here the CDR3 reads CATSTGYSNQPQHF. The CDR3 DNA is TGTGCCACCAGCACAGGGTATAGCAATCAGCCCCAGCATTTT.

The CDR3 is CASSGDRGTGELFF. CDR3 in DNA: TGTGCCAGCAGTGGGGACAGGGGTACCGGGGAGCTGTTTTTT. This chain joins TRBV7-2 and TRBJ2-2; 10 nucleotides agree with TRBD1. The CDR3 is 14 residues long. Germline CDR1 and CDR2: SGHTA and FQGNSA. V dropped 6 bases and J dropped 5; count of bases not matched to a gene: 3.

This chain uses TRBV20-1 with TRBJ1-2; D remains unclear. This CDR3 is built from 11 residues. Trimming took 0 bases from V and 12 from J, leaving 11 bases between them. Germline CDR1 reads DFQATT; CDR2 reads SNEGSKA (reference sequence). The DNA for the CDR3 is TGCAGTGCTAGAGATTCCGTCGGTAACACCTTC. Protein sequence: CSARDSVGNTF.

In its sample, this clone was seen a few times. The chain carries TRBV25-1 and TRBJ2-3; TRBD1 or TRBD2 may be the D gene (5 bases each). This CDR3 region has 12 residues. Germline V gene lookup returns CDR1 MGHDK and CDR2 SYGVNS. The V gene lost 3 bases and the J gene lost 8 bases, with 9 bases spanning the gap. CDR3 bases: TGTGCCAGCAGTGAGTCGGGGCTTACGCAGTATTTT. Its protein product is CASSESGLTQYF. Full variable domain (missing parts from reference TRBV25-1 and TRBJ2-3): EADIYQTPRYLVIGTGKKITLECSQTMGHDKMYWYQQDPGMELHLIHYSYGVNSTEKGDLSSESTVSRIRTEHFPLTLESARPSHTSQYLCASSESGLTQYFGPGTRLTVL.

The gene calls are TRBV30 and TRBJ2-2; D is uncertain. The CDR3 is 14 residues long. V was cut by 4 bases and J by 0 bases, with 9 bases left in between. Germline loops: CDR1 GTSNPN, CDR2 SVGIG (reference sequence). CDR3 in amino acids: CAWTVPPNTGELFF. CDR3 bases: TGTGCCTGGACCGTCCCCCCGAACACCGGGGAGCTGTTTTTT.

The V gene is TRBV5-6, the J gene TRBJ1-5; 8 bases line up with TRBD1. V dropped 3 bases and J dropped 2; count of bases not matched to a gene: 4. Germline CDR1 SGHDT, CDR2 YYEEEE. The CDR3 spans 15 residues. CDR3 amino acids: CASSWGQEGNQPQHF. The CDR3 bases are TGTGCCAGCAGCTGGGGACAGGAAGGCAATCAGCCCCAGCATTTT.

This clone was detected only a few times. This sequence joins TRBV5-1 and TRBJ2-3; a possible D gene is TRBD2 (5 bases). This CDR3 contains 14 residues. CDR1 is SGHRS, CDR2 YFSETQ, per germline. The V end lost 4 bases, the J end lost 8 bases, and 17 bases lay between the germline ends. CDR3 bases: TGCGCCAGCAGCCCTGAAGCCACGGGGAGTACGCAGTATTTT. Its translation is CASSPEATGSTQYF.

The chain uses TRBV30 and TRBJ1-2; D not certain. Between the trimmed V and J ends, which lost 7 bases and 5 bases, there was a span of 11 bases. This CDR3 has 11 residues. From germline, CDR1 is GTSNPN and CDR2 SVGIG (reference sequence). The CDR3 spells CASESWYGYTF. CDR3 nucleotides: TGTGCCTCGGAATCTTGGTATGGCTACACCTTC. The full variable domain, in which reference TRBV30 and TRBJ1-2 provide the parts outside the CDR3, is SQTIHQWPATLVQPVGSPLSLECTVEGTSNPNLYWYRQAAGRGLQLLFYSVGIGQISSEVPQNLSASRPQDRQFILSSKKLLLSDSGFYLCASESWYGYTFGSGTRLTVV.

This clone was seen only a few times. This CDR3 reads CASRTGGTEAFF. The CDR3 nucleotides are TGCGCCAGCCGCACAGGGGGCACTGAAGCTTTCTTT. The chain has TRBV5-1 and TRBJ1-1, with 8 bases identical to TRBD1. The CDR3 runs to 12 residues. The ends lost 7 bases at V and 4 bases at J; junction bases unmatched: 3. CDR1 is SGHRS, CDR2 YFSETQ, per germline.

This chain uses TRBV7-6 with TRBJ2-3; possible D gene TRBD2, 5 bases. This CDR3 has 13 amino acids. V was pared by 2 bases and J by 5 bases, with 8 bases between. CDR1 and CDR2 (germline): SGHVS, FNYEAQ. DNA of the CDR3: TGTGCCAGCAGCTTACTGGCGGGAGATACGCAGTATTTT. Translating gives CASSLLAGDTQYF.